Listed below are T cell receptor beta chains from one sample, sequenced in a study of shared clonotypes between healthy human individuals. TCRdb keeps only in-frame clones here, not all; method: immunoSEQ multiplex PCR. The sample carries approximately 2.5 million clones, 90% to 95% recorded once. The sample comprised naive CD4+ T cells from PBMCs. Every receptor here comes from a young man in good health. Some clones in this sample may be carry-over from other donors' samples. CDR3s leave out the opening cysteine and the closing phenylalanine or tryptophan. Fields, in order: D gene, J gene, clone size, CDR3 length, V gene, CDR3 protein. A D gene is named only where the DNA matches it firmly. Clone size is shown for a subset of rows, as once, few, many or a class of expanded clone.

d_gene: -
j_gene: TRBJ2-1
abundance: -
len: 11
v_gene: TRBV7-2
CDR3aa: ASSPQGGNEQF

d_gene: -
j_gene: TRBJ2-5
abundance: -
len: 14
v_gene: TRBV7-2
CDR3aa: ASSTRPPNHRETQY

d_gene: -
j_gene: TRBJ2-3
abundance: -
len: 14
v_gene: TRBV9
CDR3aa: ASTLRGDASADTQY

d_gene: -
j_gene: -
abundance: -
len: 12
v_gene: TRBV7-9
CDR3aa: ASSLSAHSYEQY

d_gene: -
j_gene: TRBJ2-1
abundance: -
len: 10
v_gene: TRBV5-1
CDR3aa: ASSLSFDEQF

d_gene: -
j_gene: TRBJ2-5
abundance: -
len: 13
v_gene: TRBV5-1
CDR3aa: ASSLQSGNQETQY

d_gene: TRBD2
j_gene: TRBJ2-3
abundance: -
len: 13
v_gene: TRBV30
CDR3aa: AWSVLGGRTDTQY

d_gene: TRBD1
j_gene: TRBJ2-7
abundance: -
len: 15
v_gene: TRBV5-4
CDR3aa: ASSPGRGQVSSYEQY

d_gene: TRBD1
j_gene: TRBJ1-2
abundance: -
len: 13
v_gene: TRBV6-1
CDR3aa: ASLGAGTGTNGYT

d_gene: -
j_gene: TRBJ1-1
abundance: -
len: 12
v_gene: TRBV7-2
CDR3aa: ASRPGRSNTEAF

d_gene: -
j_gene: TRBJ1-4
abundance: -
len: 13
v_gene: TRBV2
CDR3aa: ASLFGGATNEKLF

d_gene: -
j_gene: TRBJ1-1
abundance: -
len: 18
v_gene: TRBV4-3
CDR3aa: ASSQGIQPPGDPRNTEAF

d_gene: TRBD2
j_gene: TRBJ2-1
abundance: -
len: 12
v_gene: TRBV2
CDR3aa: ASSATSGYNEQF

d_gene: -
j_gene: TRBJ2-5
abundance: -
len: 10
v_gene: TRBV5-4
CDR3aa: ASSLEWETQY

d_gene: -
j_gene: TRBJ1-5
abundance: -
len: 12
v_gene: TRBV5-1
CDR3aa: ASSETGFNQPQH

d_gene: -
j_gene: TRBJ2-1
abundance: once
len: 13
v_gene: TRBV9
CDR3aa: ASNTDADSYNEQF

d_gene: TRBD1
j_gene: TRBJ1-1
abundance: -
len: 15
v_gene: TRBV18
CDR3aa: ASSSARDRGRDTEAF

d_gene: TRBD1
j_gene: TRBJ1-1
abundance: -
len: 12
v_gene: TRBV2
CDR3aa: ASSPRDSSTEAF

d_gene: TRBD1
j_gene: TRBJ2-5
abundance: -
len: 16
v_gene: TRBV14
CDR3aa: ASSQARDSGYIQETQY

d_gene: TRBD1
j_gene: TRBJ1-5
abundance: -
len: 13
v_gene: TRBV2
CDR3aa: ASSRGDTGDQPQH

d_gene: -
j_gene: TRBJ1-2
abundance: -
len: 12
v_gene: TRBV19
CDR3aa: ASSIEYRGDGYT

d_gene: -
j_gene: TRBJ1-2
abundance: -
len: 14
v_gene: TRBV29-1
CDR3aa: SVGYLPATDNYGYT

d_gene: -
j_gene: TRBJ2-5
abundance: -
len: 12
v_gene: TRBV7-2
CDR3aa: ASSLPGGVETQY

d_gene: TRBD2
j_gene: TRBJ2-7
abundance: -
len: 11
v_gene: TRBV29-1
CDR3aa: SVSGTTSYEQY

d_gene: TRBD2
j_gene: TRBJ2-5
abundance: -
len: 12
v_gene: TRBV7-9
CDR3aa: ASSTTSGNWAQY